These T cell receptor beta chains were read from a single sample in a study of response to subunit inactivated influenza vaccine. From the RT-PCR reads, TCRdb called clonotypes with MiXCR, one entry per CDR3 protein. Seen here are fewer than 700,000 distinct CDR3 sequences, roughly 13% observed once, and the top ten hold approximately 14%. This specimen was PBMCs from blood, taken about 6 weeks after vaccination. The receptors here all came from a man aged 50-60 years who received an inactivated influenza vaccine. Both conserved end residues are part of each CDR3. The order of the fields is J gene, clone size, V gene, D gene, CDR3 DNA, CDR3 protein. The D gene is left open where the match is weak. Not every row has a clone size; where given, it reads once, few, many or a size class.

j_call: TRBJ1-3; clone_size: NA; v_call: TRBV4-3; d_call: NA; cdr3_nt: TGCGCCAGCAGCCAATTACAGGGTACTGGAAACACCATATATTTT; cdr3_aa: CASSQLQGTGNTIYF
j_call: TRBJ2-1; clone_size: NA; v_call: TRBV11-2; d_call: TRBD2; cdr3_nt: TGTGCCAGCAGCGTAGCGGGAGGGGTTTCGGATGAGCAGTTCTTC; cdr3_aa: CASSVAGGVSDEQFF
j_call: TRBJ2-2; clone_size: few; v_call: TRBV7-2; d_call: TRBD2; cdr3_nt: TGTGCCAGCAGCTTAGTGGTAGCGGGAGTCTCCGGGGAGCTGTTTTTT; cdr3_aa: CASSLVVAGVSGELFF
j_call: TRBJ1-2; clone_size: NA; v_call: TRBV12-3/TRBV12-4; d_call: NA; cdr3_nt: TGTGCCAGCAGTGCGAGAGTCTATGGCTACACCTTC; cdr3_aa: CASSARVYGYTF
j_call: TRBJ2-7; clone_size: NA; v_call: TRBV18; d_call: NA; cdr3_nt: TGTGCCAGCTCAGCCGTTTTGGGTCACAGCTCCTACGAGCAGTACTTC; cdr3_aa: CASSAVLGHSSYEQYF
j_call: TRBJ2-3; clone_size: few; v_call: TRBV20-1; d_call: TRBD1; cdr3_nt: TGCAGTGCTGCCGGGACAGCCTTTTTCACAGATACGCAGTATTTT; cdr3_aa: CSAAGTAFFTDTQYF
j_call: TRBJ2-1; clone_size: many; v_call: TRBV4-2; d_call: NA; cdr3_nt: TGTGCCAGCAGCCAAGATCGGGGGATCTACAATGAGCAGTTCTTC; cdr3_aa: CASSQDRGIYNEQFF
j_call: TRBJ2-5; clone_size: NA; v_call: TRBV7-6; d_call: NA; cdr3_nt: TGTGCCAGCAGCTTCTATATGGAGACCCAGTACTTC; cdr3_aa: CASSFYMETQYF
j_call: TRBJ2-1; clone_size: many; v_call: TRBV29-1; d_call: NA; cdr3_nt: TGCAGCGTTGAAGAACTAGTTCAGCAGTTCTTC; cdr3_aa: CSVEELVQQFF
j_call: TRBJ2-7; clone_size: few; v_call: TRBV7-2; d_call: NA; cdr3_nt: TGTGCCAGCAGCCCCGGGATCTACATCTACGAGCAGTACTTC; cdr3_aa: CASSPGIYIYEQYF
j_call: TRBJ2-1; clone_size: NA; v_call: TRBV12-3/TRBV12-4; d_call: NA; cdr3_nt: TGTGCCAGCAGTTTAGTAAGAAGGACTTCGTACAATGAGCAGTTCTTC; cdr3_aa: CASSLVRRTSYNEQFF
j_call: TRBJ1-2; clone_size: many; v_call: TRBV2; d_call: NA; cdr3_nt: TGTGCCAGCAGTGAAGCGCTTCAATCTGGCTACACCTTC; cdr3_aa: CASSEALQSGYTF
j_call: TRBJ2-7; clone_size: few; v_call: TRBV10-1; d_call: NA; cdr3_nt: TGCGCCAGCAGTGGGACCCCTGCGGGTTACCACTACGAGCAGTACTTC; cdr3_aa: CASSGTPAGYHYEQYF
j_call: TRBJ2-7; clone_size: many; v_call: TRBV20-1; d_call: NA; cdr3_nt: TGCAGTGCCATCACGCCTAGCGTTGGAGGCGAGCAGTACTTC; cdr3_aa: CSAITPSVGGEQYF
j_call: TRBJ2-7; clone_size: NA; v_call: TRBV6-1; d_call: TRBD1; cdr3_nt: TGTGCCAGCAGTACCCCGGGACAGGGACCCCACGAGCAGTACTTC; cdr3_aa: CASSTPGQGPHEQYF